This T cell receptor beta chain is drawn from a study of technical replicates of blood from a handful of donors. This CDR3 has 14 amino acids. Deletions cut 6 bases from V and 0 bases from J, with 9 bases between. Per the germline V gene, CDR1 is PRHDT and CDR2 is FYEKMQ (reference sequence). TCRdb's table, derived via immunoSEQ multiplex PCR, lists solely in-frame clones and lacks some. The sample records more than 80,000 clones, 95% being singletons. Input material: T cells isolated from PBMCs. This receptor was taken from a human donor in good health. This chain connects TRBV13 to TRBJ1-3, with D possibly TRBD1 on 5 matching bases. The CDR3 region has the DNA TGTGCCAGCAGTTCGACAGACTCTGGAAACACCATATATTTT. It encodes CASSSTDSGNTIYF. The full variable domain, in which reference TRBV13 and TRBJ1-3 provide the parts outside the CDR3, is AAGVIQSPRHLIKEKRETATLKCYPIPRHDTVYWYQQGPGQDPQFLISFYEKMQSDKGSIPDRFSAQQFSDYHSELNMSSLELGDSALYFCASSSTDSGNTIYFGEGSWLTVV.